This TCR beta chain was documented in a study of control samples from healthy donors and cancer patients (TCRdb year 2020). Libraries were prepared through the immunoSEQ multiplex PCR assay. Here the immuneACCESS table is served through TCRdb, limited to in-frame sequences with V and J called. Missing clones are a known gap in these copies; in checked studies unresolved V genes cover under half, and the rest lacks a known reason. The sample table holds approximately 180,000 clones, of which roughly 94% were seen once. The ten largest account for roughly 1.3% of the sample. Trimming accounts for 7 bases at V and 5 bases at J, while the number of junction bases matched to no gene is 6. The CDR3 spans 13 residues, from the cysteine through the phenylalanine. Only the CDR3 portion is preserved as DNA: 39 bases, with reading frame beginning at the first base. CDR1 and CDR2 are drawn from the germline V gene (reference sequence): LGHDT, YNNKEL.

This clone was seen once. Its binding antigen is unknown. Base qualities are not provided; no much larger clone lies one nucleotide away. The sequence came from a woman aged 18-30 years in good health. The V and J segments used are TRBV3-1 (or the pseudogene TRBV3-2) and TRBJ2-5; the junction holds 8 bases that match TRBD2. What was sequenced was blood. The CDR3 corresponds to CASTSSGLETQYF. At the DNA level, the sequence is TGTGCCAGCACCTCTAGCGGGCTGGAGACCCAGTACTTC.